One T cell receptor beta chain is described in this entry. What it binds is not known. The sample is drawn from a study of Ad26.COV2.S vaccination and SARS-CoV-2 variants. Study context: Once, or twice with 56 days between doses, Ad26.COV2.S was given intramuscularly. The study's findings and limits: While placebo recipients had lower spike-specific TCR breadth, vaccine recipients had more.

Treatment indicated: some 20 received Ad26.COV2.S at low or high dose, single or two shots; roughly 5 received placebo; per-sample allocation not given. Each sample was drawn 63 days after the first injection (of vaccine or placebo). This CDR3 region has 14 residues. The J segment lost 7 bases and the V segment lost 6 bases, leaving 9 bases of the junction unmatched. Per germline, CDR1 LGHNT and CDR2 FRNRAP. Profiled with immunoSEQ multiplex PCR; TCRdb holds only in-frame clones, not every one. The repertoire has about 250,000 clones, roughly 86% of them found once; the top ten carry roughly 3.5%. This rearrangement joins TRBV12-5 to TRBJ1-1; 9 bases match TRBD1. The receptor comes from a person between 18 and 59 years old who received the Ad26.COV2.S COVID-19 vaccine or a placebo. Sample: peripheral blood, taken in a trial of Ad26.COV2.S vaccine versus placebo. In nucleotides, the CDR3 is TGTGCTAGTGGCCCCGGGACAGGGCTTTATGAAGCTTTCTTT. Amino acid sequence: CASGPGTGLYEAFF.